This TCR beta chain comes out of a study of blood T cell repertoires in COVID-19. Study-wide context: T cells, B-cell-depleted T cells, or PBMCs provided the cDNA or gDNA that served as material.

Sequenced by immunoSEQ multiplex PCR; TCRdb stores in-frame clones only, minus some. The repertoire holds 100,000 or so clones, with roughly 86% as singletons. Germline V gene sequence: CDR1 MDHEN, CDR2 SYDVKM. J lost 5 bases, V lost 8 bases, and 16 bases had no gene match. This CDR3 is built from 17 residues. The sequenced sample consisted of peripheral blood. This TCR came from a human donor in a cohort sampled during active COVID-19. The chain couples TRBV28 to TRBJ2-5, with 11 bases identical to TRBD2. CDR3 sequence reads: CASGDGLSGRAWETQYF. The CDR3 DNA sequence: TGTGCCAGCGGCGACGGACTTAGCGGGAGGGCCTGGGAGACCCAGTACTTC.